This T cell receptor (beta chain) appears in the sequencing data of a study of identifying expanded T cells in peripheral blood. Collection occurred without any documented infections or immune events in donors. Regarding the study as a whole: Variance in clone template counts between approximately two-week samples significantly increased with total template count across all healthy donors. Technical replicates showed roughly 1.2 changed clones; approximately 2 weeks 15 to 20; four weeks 19.

Note on this clone: Its antigen is currently unknown.

Trimming cost V 5 bases and J 4 bases, with 18 bases left between them. Germline-derived CDR1 and CDR2 are MNHNY and SVGAGI (reference sequence). CDR3 length: 15 amino acids. TCRdb's copy holds only in-frame clones and misses some; the assay was immunoSEQ multiplex PCR. The sample includes roughly 100,000 clones, around 85% of them seen just once. Source material: blood. This clonotype originated in a person between 18 and 75 years old in good health. The chain links TRBV6-6 to TRBJ2-7, with D maybe TRBD2 (6 bases). The CDR3 sequence: CASSPPGRMEYEQYF. CDR3 sequence (DNA): TGTGCCAGCAGTCCCCCGGGGAGGATGGAGTACGAGCAGTACTTC.